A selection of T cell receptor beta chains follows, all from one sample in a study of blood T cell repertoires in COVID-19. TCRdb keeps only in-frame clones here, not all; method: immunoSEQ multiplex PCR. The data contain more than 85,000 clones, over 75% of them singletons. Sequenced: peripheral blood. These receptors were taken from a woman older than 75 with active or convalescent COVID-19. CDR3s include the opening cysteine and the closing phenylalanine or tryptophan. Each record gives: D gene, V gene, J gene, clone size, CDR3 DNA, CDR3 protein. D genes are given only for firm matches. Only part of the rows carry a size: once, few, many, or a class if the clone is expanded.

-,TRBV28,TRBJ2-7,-,TGTGCCAGCAGTTTAGAACACAGGGCCCACGAGCAGTACTTC,CASSLEHRAHEQYF
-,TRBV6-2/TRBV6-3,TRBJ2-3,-,TGTGCCAGCAGTTACGCTTCGGGCAGGGTCTATCCAGATACGCAGTATTTT,CASSYASGRVYPDTQYF
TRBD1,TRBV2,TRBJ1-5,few,TGTGCCAGCAGTGGGACAGGGGAGAATCAGCCCCAGCATTTT,CASSGTGENQPQHF
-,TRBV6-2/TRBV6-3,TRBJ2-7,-,TGTGCCAGCAGTTACTCGACGACAGCCAACGTCTACGAGCAGTACTTC,CASSYSTTANVYEQYF
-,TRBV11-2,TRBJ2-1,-,TGTGCCAGCAGCTTAGAATCGGACTGGTACAATGAGCAGTTCTTC,CASSLESDWYNEQFF
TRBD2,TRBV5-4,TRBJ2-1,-,TGTGCCAGCACCCGTTCCGGGACTAGCAGTTTCGATGAGCAGTTCTTC,CASTRSGTSSFDEQFF
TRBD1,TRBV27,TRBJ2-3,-,TGTGCCAGCAGTACACAGGGGGCGTGGGCAGATACGCAGTATTTT,CASSTQGAWADTQYF
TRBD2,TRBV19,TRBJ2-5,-,TGTGCCAGTAGTATTGGACTAGCGGGAGGTGGTGAGACCCAGTACTTC,CASSIGLAGGGETQYF
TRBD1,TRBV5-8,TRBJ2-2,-,TGTGCCAGCAGCCCTCTCCTGGGACAGGGGTTCACCGGGGAGCTGTTTTTT,CASSPLLGQGFTGELFF
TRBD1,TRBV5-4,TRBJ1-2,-,TGTGCCAGCAGCTTGGTGACAGGGGAAGGCTACACCTTC,CASSLVTGEGYTF
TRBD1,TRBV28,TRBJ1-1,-,TGTGCCAGCAGAAACCGGGACAGGGATGCTTTCTTT,CASRNRDRDAFF
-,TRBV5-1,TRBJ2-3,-,TGCGCCAGCAGCTCAACATCCGGAGCGGGTGCCTTCGATACGCAGTATTTT,CASSSTSGAGAFDTQYF
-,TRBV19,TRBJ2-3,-,TGTGCCAGTAGTATGGACAGAGATACGCAGTATTTT,CASSMDRDTQYF
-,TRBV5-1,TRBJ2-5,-,TGCGCCAGCAGCTTCTCTGGCGAGACCCAGTACTTC,CASSFSGETQYF
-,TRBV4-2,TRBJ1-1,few,TGTGCCAGCAGCCAAGATCGAGCGAGGAACACTGAAGCTTTCTTT,CASSQDRARNTEAFF
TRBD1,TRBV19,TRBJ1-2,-,TGTGCCAGTAGTATTTGGGGGAGGACAGGCGCCCAAGATGGCTACACCTTC,CASSIWGRTGAQDGYTF
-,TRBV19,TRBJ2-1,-,TGTGCCAGTGTTCCTAGAGGGTACAATGAGCAGTTCTTC,CASVPRGYNEQFF
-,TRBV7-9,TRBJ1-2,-,TGTGCCAGCAGCTTAGGCGGAAGTTATGGCTACACCTTC,CASSLGGSYGYTF
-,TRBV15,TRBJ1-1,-,TGTGCCACCAGCCCCCACGAGGCTATGAACACTGAAGCTTTCTTT,CATSPHEAMNTEAFF
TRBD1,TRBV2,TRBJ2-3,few,TGTGCCAGCAGTGTGTGGGACAGGGGAGAAGATACGCAGTATTTT,CASSVWDRGEDTQYF
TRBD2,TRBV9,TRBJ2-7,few,TGTGCCAGCAGCGTCCTAGCGGGAGCCTACGAGCAGTACTTC,CASSVLAGAYEQYF
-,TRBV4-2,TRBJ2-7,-,TGTGCCAGCAGCCAATTAGGTGGGAGAGGTTATATTTACGAGCAGTACTTC,CASSQLGGRGYIYEQYF
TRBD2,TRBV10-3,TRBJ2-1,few,TGTGCCATCAGTGAGGGCGGGAGCCGTACCTACAATGAGCAGTTCTTC,CAISEGGSRTYNEQFF
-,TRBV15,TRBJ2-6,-,TGTGCCACCAGCAGAGATTGGGGGCGCCGGAGCTCTGGGGCCAACGTCCTGACTTTC,CATSRDWGRRSSGANVLTF
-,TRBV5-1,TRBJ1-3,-,TGCGCCAGCAGCTTAAAGACAGCGACCTCTGGAAACACCATATATTTT,CASSLKTATSGNTIYF
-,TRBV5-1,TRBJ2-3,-,TGCGCCAGCAGGCTTTATTCGGGAGTAGATACGCAGTATTTT,CASRLYSGVDTQYF
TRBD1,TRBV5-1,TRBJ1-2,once,TGCGCCAGCAGCCCCAGGACAGGGGACTATGGCTACACCTTC,CASSPRTGDYGYTF
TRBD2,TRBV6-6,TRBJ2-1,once,TGTGCCAGCAGTTTGGATGGACTAGCGGGAGGGTATGAGCAGTTCTTC,CASSLDGLAGGYEQFF
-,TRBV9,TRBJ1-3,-,TGTGCCAGCAGCGTAGCCGTAGGAAACACCATATATTTT,CASSVAVGNTIYF
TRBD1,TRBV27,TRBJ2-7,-,TGTGCCAGGTGGGGACAGATATACGAGCAGTACTTC,CARWGQIYEQYF
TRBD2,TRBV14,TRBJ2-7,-,TGTGCCAGCAGCCCGCAATTCGCCGGGACTAGCGGGAGCTACGAGCAGTACTTC,CASSPQFAGTSGSYEQYF
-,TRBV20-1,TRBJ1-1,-,TGCAGTGCTCGCGGGGCGGAAGCTTTCTTT,CSARGAEAFF
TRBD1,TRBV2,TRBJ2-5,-,TGTGCCATGGGGACAGGGGAGACCCAGTACTTC,CAMGTGETQYF
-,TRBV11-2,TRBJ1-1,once,TGTGCCAGCAGCTACCGACGGGAAAACACTGAAGCTTTCTTT,CASSYRRENTEAFF
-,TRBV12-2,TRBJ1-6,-,TGTGCAAGTCGCACCAGGGGGAAGCATAATTCACCCCTCCACTTT,CASRTRGKHNSPLHF
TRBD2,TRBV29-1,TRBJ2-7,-,TGCAGCGTTACTGTGAGTATCCAGCGGGGCCTTAACGAGCAGTACTTC,CSVTVSIQRGLNEQYF
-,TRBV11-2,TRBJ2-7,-,TGTGCCAGCAGCTTAGGCGGGATCTGGTCCTACGAGCAGTACTTC,CASSLGGIWSYEQYF
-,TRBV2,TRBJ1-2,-,TGTGCCAGCAGTGAAGTAACAGAGATCTATGGCTACACCTTC,CASSEVTEIYGYTF
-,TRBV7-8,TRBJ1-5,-,TGTGCCAGCAGCTTAACAGGGTACTCAAGCGGCAATCAGCCCCAGCATTTT,CASSLTGYSSGNQPQHF
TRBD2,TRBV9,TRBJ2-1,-,TGTGCCAGCAGCGTAGCGATTCTAGCGGGAGGGAAAGATGAGCAGTTCTTC,CASSVAILAGGKDEQFF
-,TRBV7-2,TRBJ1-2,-,TGTGCCAGCAGCTTAGCTACAGGCTATGGCTACACCTTC,CASSLATGYGYTF
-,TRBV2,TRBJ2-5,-,TGTGCCAGCAGTCAAGTTTCCGGTGGAGAGACCCAGTACTTC,CASSQVSGGETQYF
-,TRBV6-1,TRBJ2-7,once,TGTGCCAGCAGTGAGGTGGTCGGGGTTGGGTACGAGCAGTACTTC,CASSEVVGVGYEQYF
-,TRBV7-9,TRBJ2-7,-,TGTGCCAGCAGCTTAGGATCCAGATTCTCCTACGAGCAGTACTTC,CASSLGSRFSYEQYF
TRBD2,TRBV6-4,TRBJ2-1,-,TGTGCCAGCAAACTGACTAGCGGGAGTTCCTACAATGAGCAGTTCTTC,CASKLTSGSSYNEQFF
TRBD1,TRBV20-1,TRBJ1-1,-,TGCAGTGCTGAGGGGGCCGCTGAAGCTTTCTTT,CSAEGAAEAFF
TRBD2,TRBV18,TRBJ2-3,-,TGTGCCAGCTCAAATTCCCTAGCGGGAGGCCCCGTGTATTTT,CASSNSLAGGPVYF
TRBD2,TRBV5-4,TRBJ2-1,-,TGTGCCAGCAGCCGGGGACTAGCGGGAGTACAGGGAGACAATGAGCAGTTCTTC,CASSRGLAGVQGDNEQFF
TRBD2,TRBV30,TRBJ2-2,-,TGTGCCTGGAGGGCTAGCGGGACTTCCGGGGAGCTGTTTTTT,CAWRASGTSGELFF
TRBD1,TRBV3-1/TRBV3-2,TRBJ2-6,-,TGTGCCAGCAGCCAAAGAAGACAGGGCCACTCTGGGGCCAACGTCCTGACTTTC,CASSQRRQGHSGANVLTF
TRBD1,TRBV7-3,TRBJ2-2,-,TGTGCCAGCAGCCCTCGACAGGGTGGGACCGGGGAGCTGTTTTTT,CASSPRQGGTGELFF
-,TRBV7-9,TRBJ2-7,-,TGTGCCAGCAGCTTAGGCTCAGCGGTCTCCTACGAGCAGTACTTC,CASSLGSAVSYEQYF
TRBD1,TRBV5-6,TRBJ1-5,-,TGTGCCAGCAGCCAACAACTAGGGACAGGGGGACTCGTCAATCAGCCCCAGCATTTT,CASSQQLGTGGLVNQPQHF
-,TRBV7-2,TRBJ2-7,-,TGTGCCAGCAGCTACGACAGGACCTCCTACGAGCAGTACTTC,CASSYDRTSYEQYF
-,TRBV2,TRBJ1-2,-,TGTGCCAGCAGGCGGGACGAGTCTGGCTACACCTTC,CASRRDESGYTF
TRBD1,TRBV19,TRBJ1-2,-,TGTGCCAAAAGTTCCTGTAGGGACAGGACTAACTATGGCTACACCTTC,CAKSSCRDRTNYGYTF
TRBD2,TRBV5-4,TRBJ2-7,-,TGTGCCAGCAGCTCCGCAATAGCGGGGTCTTACGAGCAGTACTTC,CASSSAIAGSYEQYF
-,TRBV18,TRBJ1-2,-,TGTGCCAGCTCACCACTACAAGGAGGGTATGGCTACACCTTC,CASSPLQGGYGYTF